This T cell receptor beta chain comes out of a study of blood T cell repertoires in COVID-19. Study-level background: The cDNA or gDNA used as material had been derived from T cells, B-cell-depleted T cells, or PBMCs.

V lost 4 bases, J lost 7 bases, and 18 bases lay in between. The germline gives CDR1 SGDLS, CDR2 YYNGEE. The CDR3 has 15 amino acids. The authors' processing: Amplifying reference gene primers gave estimates of nucleated cell counts. Sequencing was performed with immunoSEQ multiplex PCR; in TCRdb, only in-frame clones are kept and a portion is missing. That table supplies the V and J calls and clone size; D and trimming were determined from the DNA. The sample includes approximately 290,000 clones, roughly 90% of them seen just once. Specimen: peripheral blood. This sequence was found in a young man with acute or convalescent COVID-19. The J gene is TRBJ2-1, the V gene TRBV9; possibly TRBD2 for D (7 bases). CDR3 DNA sequence: TGTGCCAGCAGCACTCTCTCGGGGGGCGGGAATGAGCAGTTCTTC. Protein: CASSTLSGGGNEQFF.